Listed below are T cell receptor beta chains from one sample, sequenced in a study of CD8 T cells in Susac syndrome. TCRdb used MiXCR to reprocess the immunoSEQ multiplex PCR reads, holding one entry per CDR3 protein. Among about 100,000 distinct CDR3 sequences listed, roughly 96% were seen once. Sequences were obtained from CD8+ T cells from PBMCs. These receptors were taken from a human donor with Susac syndrome. The CDR3 runs from the conserved cysteine through the conserved F or W. A D gene is named only where the DNA matches it firmly. Clone sizes are given selectively: once, few, many, or a class where the clone is expanded.

V gene	J gene	clone size	D gene	CDR3 protein	CDR3 DNA
TRBV9	TRBJ1-2	.	.	CASSEGSSNYGYTF	TGTGCCAGCAGCGAGGGGTCCTCTAACTATGGCTACACCTTC
TRBV24-1	TRBJ2-5	.	.	CATSDSQGPSRETQYF	TGTGCCACCAGTGATTCACAGGGTCCAAGCAGGGAGACCCAGTACTTC
TRBV5-1	TRBJ2-5	.	.	CASSPTDGKETQYF	TGCGCCAGCAGCCCCACCGATGGGAAAGAGACCCAGTACTTC
TRBV3-1	TRBJ2-1	.	TRBD2	CASSPVAGAAYNEQFF	TGTGCCAGCAGCCCGGTAGCGGGAGCCGCCTACAATGAGCAGTTCTTC
TRBV7-9	TRBJ1-5	.	.	CASSTQDSNQPQHF	TGTGCCAGCAGTACACAAGATAGCAATCAGCCCCAGCATTTT
TRBV27	TRBJ2-2	.	TRBD2	CASSSRLAGGWLFF	TGTGCCAGCAGTTCAAGACTAGCGGGAGGCTGGCTGTTTTTT
TRBV28	TRBJ2-6	.	.	CASSTAGGGGANVLTF	TGTGCCAGCAGTACCGCTGGGGGCGGAGGGGCCAACGTCCTGACTTTC
TRBV24-1	TRBJ1-1	.	.	CATKGRRTEAFF	TGTGCCACCAAAGGCAGACGGACTGAAGCTTTCTTT
TRBV19	TRBJ1-2	.	TRBD1	CASSLIPGTEGTF	TGTGCCAGTAGTCTGATCCCCGGGACAGAGGGCACCTTC
TRBV20-1	TRBJ1-5	.	.	CSASAGAHQPQHF	TGCAGTGCCTCAGCCGGGGCTCATCAGCCCCAGCATTTT
TRBV2	TRBJ1-6	.	.	CASRRQKDSPLHF	TGTGCCAGCCGACGACAGAAGGATTCACCCCTCCACTTT
TRBV28	TRBJ1-1	.	.	CASSPWGSTEAFF	TGTGCCAGCAGTCCCTGGGGGTCCACTGAAGCTTTCTTT
TRBV20-1	TRBJ2-7	.	.	CSARDQGSILSNEQYF	TGCAGTGCTAGAGATCAGGGTAGCATCCTCTCCAACGAGCAGTACTTC
TRBV12-3/TRBV12-4	TRBJ2-7	.	.	CASTWGGGAVQQYF	TGTGCCAGCACCTGGGGAGGGGGGGCTGTTCAGCAGTACTTC
TRBV7-9	TRBJ1-1	once	TRBD1	CASSLLNRDRGGTFF	TGTGCCAGCAGCCTACTTAACCGGGACAGGGGAGGAACTTTCTTT
TRBV28	TRBJ1-1	.	TRBD1	CASSLITTGWTEAFF	TGTGCCAGCAGTTTAATCACGACAGGGTGGACTGAAGCTTTCTTT
TRBV2	TRBJ2-6	.	.	CASSGGANVLTF	TGTGCCAGCAGTGGTGGGGCCAACGTCCTGACTTTC
TRBV12-3/TRBV12-4	TRBJ2-1	once	.	CASRADEQFF	TGTGCCAGCAGAGCTGATGAGCAGTTCTTC
TRBV20-1	TRBJ2-5	once	.	CSAKPIRGGGGETQYF	TGCAGTGCTAAACCCATTCGAGGTGGAGGAGGGGAGACCCAGTACTTC
TRBV28	TRBJ2-4	.	.	CASSPAWGKNIQYF	TGTGCCAGCAGTCCCGCCTGGGGCAAAAACATTCAGTACTTC
TRBV5-6	TRBJ2-3	.	.	CASSLSGTDTQYF	TGTGCCAGCAGCTTGTCGGGCACAGATACGCAGTATTTT
TRBV19	TRBJ2-4	.	.	CARLQGEGENIQYF	TGTGCCAGACTACAGGGTGAGGGGGAAAACATTCAGTACTTC
TRBV3-1	TRBJ2-5	once	TRBD2	CASTPPGLRTQETQYF	TGTGCCAGCACCCCTCCGGGACTAAGAACCCAAGAGACCCAGTACTTC
TRBV4-1	TRBJ1-2	.	TRBD1	CASSQAGQGYGYTF	TGCGCCAGCAGCCAAGCCGGACAGGGGTATGGCTACACCTTC
TRBV27	TRBJ2-7	.	TRBD2	CASSLNPASGRYYEQYF	TGTGCCAGCAGTTTAAACCCCGCTAGCGGGAGGTACTACGAGCAGTACTTC
TRBV29-1	TRBJ2-5	.	.	CSVEFGGLEETQYF	TGCAGCGTTGAATTCGGCGGGCTCGAAGAGACCCAGTACTTC
TRBV7-3	TRBJ2-7	.	TRBD2	CASSPQVAGDYEQYF	TGTGCCAGCAGCCCCCAGGTAGCGGGGGACTACGAGCAGTACTTC
TRBV9	TRBJ2-2	.	.	CASSVTLANTGELFF	TGTGCCAGCAGCGTAACGCTCGCGAACACCGGGGAGCTGTTTTTT
TRBV12-3/TRBV12-4	TRBJ2-1	.	.	CASSLGGLTNEQFF	TGTGCCAGCAGTTTAGGCGGACTGACCAATGAGCAGTTCTTC
TRBV12-3/TRBV12-4	TRBJ1-2	.	.	CASIAGQRANYGYTF	TGTGCCAGCATCGCAGGACAGCGTGCAAACTATGGCTACACCTTC
TRBV5-5	TRBJ2-5	.	.	CASSLGRGPETQYF	TGTGCCAGCAGCTTGGGGAGGGGGCCCGAGACCCAGTACTTC
TRBV3-1	TRBJ2-1	.	TRBD2	CASSEGLAPNEQFF	TGTGCCAGCAGCGAAGGACTAGCTCCCAATGAGCAGTTCTTC
TRBV6-2/TRBV6-3	TRBJ2-7	.	TRBD2	CASSHGTSGRPFEQYF	TGTGCCAGCAGTCACGGGACTAGCGGGAGGCCCTTCGAGCAGTACTTC
TRBV4-1	TRBJ2-3	.	TRBD2	CASSQSGGAGSDTQYF	TGCGCCAGCAGCCAGAGCGGGGGGGCAGGGTCAGATACGCAGTATTTT
TRBV24-1	TRBJ1-1	.	.	CATTQPAGKTEAFF	TGTGCCACCACTCAGCCGGCGGGGAAGACTGAAGCTTTCTTT
TRBV6-1	TRBJ2-7	.	.	CATDIGTYEQYF	TGTGCCACCGACATCGGTACCTACGAGCAGTACTTC
TRBV11-2	TRBJ1-5	.	.	CASSFAPNPNQPQHF	TGTGCCAGCAGCTTCGCGCCAAACCCCAATCAGCCCCAGCATTTT
TRBV5-4	TRBJ2-1	.	.	CASSFEAIDEQFF	TGTGCCAGCAGCTTCGAAGCTATCGATGAGCAGTTCTTC
TRBV27	TRBJ2-3	.	.	CASSLRGFSTDTQYF	TGTGCCAGCAGTTTAAGAGGGTTTAGCACAGATACGCAGTATTTT
TRBV5-6	TRBJ2-7	.	TRBD1	CASSLQGEYEQYF	TGTGCCAGCAGCCTTCAGGGGGAATACGAGCAGTACTTC
TRBV9	TRBJ1-5	.	.	CASSVGNTLGPQHF	TGTGCCAGCAGCGTAGGGAACACTCTGGGGCCCCAGCATTTT
TRBV9	TRBJ2-7	.	TRBD1	CASSVRGQGNSAYEQYF	TGTGCCAGCAGCGTCCGCGGACAGGGGAACAGCGCCTACGAGCAGTACTTC
TRBV6-5	TRBJ2-1	.	.	CASSSRDPRHEQFF	TGTGCCAGCAGTTCACGGGACCCGCGCCATGAGCAGTTCTTC
TRBV2	TRBJ1-1	.	.	CASSEASVGEAFF	TGTGCCAGCAGTGAGGCCTCGGTGGGTGAAGCTTTCTTT
TRBV7-9	TRBJ2-7	.	.	CASSQPGGQGYEQYF	TGTGCCAGCAGCCAACCCGGGGGGCAGGGCTACGAGCAGTACTTC
TRBV15	TRBJ1-2	.	.	CATSLRTSNYGYTF	TGTGCCACCAGCCTGCGGACAAGCAACTATGGCTACACCTTC
TRBV27	TRBJ1-2	.	.	CASSLSQRDYGYTF	TGTGCCAGCAGTTTATCACAGAGAGACTATGGCTACACCTTC
TRBV29-1	TRBJ1-1	.	TRBD1	CSAGTADTEAFF	TGCAGCGCAGGGACAGCGGACACTGAAGCTTTCTTT
TRBV24-1	TRBJ2-3	.	TRBD1	CATSDSYLSDRDLRGDTQYF	TGTGCCACCAGTGATTCCTACTTATCGGACAGGGATCTACGGGGAGATACGCAGTATTTT
TRBV29-1	TRBJ2-7	.	TRBD2	CSVEREGAYEQYF	TGCAGCGTTGAACGGGAGGGGGCCTACGAGCAGTACTTC
TRBV5-1	TRBJ2-2	once	TRBD2	CASSLLAGGNTGELFF	TGCGCCAGCAGCTTGCTGGCGGGGGGGAACACCGGGGAGCTGTTTTTT
TRBV29-1	TRBJ2-7	.	.	CSVEIGGYWDYEQYF	TGCAGCGTTGAGATCGGCGGGTACTGGGACTACGAGCAGTACTTC
TRBV2	TRBJ2-3	.	.	CASSEPGIGTDTQYF	TGTGCCAGCAGTGAACCCGGGATCGGCACAGATACGCAGTATTTT